Listed here are 6 T cell receptor beta chains from one sample, sequenced in a study of cytomegalovirus exposure and HLA in healthy donors. Both 60 Vbeta primers and 13 Jbeta primers went into the PCR. Sequencing used immunoSEQ multiplex PCR; TCRdb keeps in-frame clones, though not all of them. Of around 170,000 clones in the sample, 75% to 90% were seen once. Sequenced: PBMCs. The receptors were gathered from a woman aged 45-65 years in good health and CMV-seropositive.

The chain carries TRBV10-3 and TRBJ1-3, with a tentative D call TRBD1 (6 bases). Germline assignment: CDR1 ENHRY and CDR2 SYGVKD. V gave up 4 bases and J gave up 4 bases, with 8 bases separating them. CDR3 length: 13 amino acids. In DNA, the CDR3 is TGTGCCATCAGTGGGACAGTAGGAAACACCATATATTTT. Translation: CAISGTVGNTIYF.

This clone was seen a few times. The CDR3 DNA is TGTGCCTGGAGTGTACGGCGAGCGGGGGGTTTCCTCAACAATGAGCAGTTCTTC. Translating it yields CAWSVRRAGGFLNNEQFF. This chain joins TRBV30 and TRBJ2-1, with 9 positions matching TRBD2. The germline CDR1 and CDR2 sequences are GTSNPN and SVGIG (reference sequence). The CDR3 covers 18 residues. Unmatched junction bases numbered 14, after V lost 0 bases and J lost 5 bases.

The rearrangement links TRBV10-3 to TRBJ1-2, with a tentative D call TRBD1 (5 bases). CDR3 size: 13 residues. Germline CDR1 is ENHRY and CDR2 is SYGVKD. Deletions cut 7 bases from V and 6 bases from J, with 15 bases between. This chain's CDR3 is CAITSTAVNGYTF. The CDR3 DNA is TGTGCCATCACCTCGACAGCCGTAAATGGCTACACCTTC.

The chain uses TRBV19 and TRBJ2-7; TRBD2 matches 7 bases. The CDR3 sequence is 13 residues long. The germline gives CDR1 LNHDA, CDR2 SQIVND (reference sequence). With V trimmed by 5 bases and J by 2 bases, 3 bases remained unmatched. The CDR3, as DNA: TGTGCCAGTAGTCGCGGGGGTGCCTACGAGCAGTACTTC. As protein: CASSRGGAYEQYF.

A few counts support this clone. The chain joins TRBV6-5 to TRBJ1-6; unclear D gene. This CDR3 has 14 residues. Germline-derived CDR1 and CDR2 are MNHEY and SVGAGI. Trimming removed 5 bases from V and 7 bases from J, with 12 bases in between. This CDR3 is CASSIHRGNSPLHF. CDR3 DNA: TGTGCCAGCAGTATACATCGAGGGAATTCACCCCTCCACTTT.

This chain connects TRBV6-1 to TRBJ1-1, with D perhaps TRBD1 (6 bases). Per germline, CDR1 MNHNS and CDR2 SASEGT. The V end was cut by 5 bases, the J end by 6 bases, with 16 bases between. The length of the CDR3 is 14 residues. The chain's CDR3 is CASSPRMPGAEAFF. CDR3 sequence (DNA): TGTGCCAGCAGTCCCAGAATGCCAGGGGCTGAAGCTTTCTTT.